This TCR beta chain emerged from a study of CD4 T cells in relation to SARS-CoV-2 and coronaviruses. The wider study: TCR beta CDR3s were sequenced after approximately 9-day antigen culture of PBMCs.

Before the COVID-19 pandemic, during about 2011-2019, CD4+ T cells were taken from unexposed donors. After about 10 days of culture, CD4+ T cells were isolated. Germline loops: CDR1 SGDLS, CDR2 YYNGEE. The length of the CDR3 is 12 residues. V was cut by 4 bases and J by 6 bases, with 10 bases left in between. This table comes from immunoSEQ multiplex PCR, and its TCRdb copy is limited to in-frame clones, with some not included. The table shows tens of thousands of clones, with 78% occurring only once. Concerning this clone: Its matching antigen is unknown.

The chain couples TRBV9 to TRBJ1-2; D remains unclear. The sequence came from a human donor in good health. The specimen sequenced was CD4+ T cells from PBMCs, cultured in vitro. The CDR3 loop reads CASSSGANGYTF. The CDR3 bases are TGTGCCAGCAGCTCGGGTGCAAATGGCTACACCTTC.